Listed below are T cell receptor beta chains from one sample, sequenced in a study of T cells in Graves' hyperthyroidism and ophthalmopathy. MiXCR, run by TCRdb on the multiplex PCR reads, gives a single entry per CDR3 protein. This table has 620,000 or so distinct CDR3 sequences, 14% appearing once. The specimen was blood. The receptors were sampled from a woman aged 45-65 years with Graves' ophthalmopathy. Both conserved end residues are part of each CDR3. Each record gives: D gene, V gene, J gene, clone size, CDR3 DNA, CDR3 protein. The D gene is left open where the match is weak. A clone size is listed for some rows: how often the clone was seen (once, few, many), or a class if it is expanded.

-,TRBV12-3/TRBV12-4,TRBJ1-5,many,TGTGCCAGCAGTTTGGGGGATATGAGGACCCAGCATTTT,CASSLGDMRTQHF
-,TRBV14,TRBJ2-3,few,TGTGCCAGCAGCCAAGTCCCCGGAGGGTCGGATACGCAGTATTTT,CASSQVPGGSDTQYF
-,TRBV12-3/TRBV12-4,TRBJ1-3,-,TGTGCCAGCAGTTTTACGGTCGAAAACACCATATATTTT,CASSFTVENTIYF
TRBD1,TRBV7-3,TRBJ2-7,few,TGTGCCAGCAGCGAGGGACAGGGCCTCGAGCAGTACTTC,CASSEGQGLEQYF
-,TRBV5-1,TRBJ2-5,few,TGCGCCAGCAGCTGTGGTCCCTTTGAGAAGCCAAAAGAGACCCAGTACTTC,CASSCGPFEKPKETQYF
-,TRBV11-2,TRBJ2-1,many,TGTGCCAGCAGCCGTGGGAGCAAGGTCACCTACAATGAGCAGTTCTTC,CASSRGSKVTYNEQFF
-,TRBV20-1,TRBJ2-5,many,TGCAGTGCTATACCTGCCCTTATCCAAGAGACCCAGTACTTC,CSAIPALIQETQYF
TRBD1,TRBV10-3,TRBJ2-6,many,TGTGCCATCAGGGACAGGCGCTCTGGGGCCAACGTCCTGACTTTC,CAIRDRRSGANVLTF
-,TRBV29-1,TRBJ2-1,-,TGCAGCGCCGACGGCGGAAGCTCCTACAATGAGCAGTTCTTC,CSADGGSSYNEQFF
TRBD2,TRBV28,TRBJ2-3,many,TGTGCCAGCAGTTCTCGACTAGCGGGAGTTGTAGATACGCAGTATTTT,CASSSRLAGVVDTQYF
TRBD2,TRBV5-5,TRBJ2-5,many,TGTGCCAGCAGTCGAACTCTCTCCAGGGAGGGGCAAGAGACCCAGTACTTC,CASSRTLSREGQETQYF
TRBD1,TRBV20-1,TRBJ1-2,many,TGCAGTGCTAGGGAGACAGGGGAGTATGGCTACACCTTC,CSARETGEYGYTF
TRBD2,TRBV15,TRBJ2-5,-,TGTGCCACCAGAGGGTCTAGCGGGAGTGGGACCCAGTACTTC,CATRGSSGSGTQYF
-,TRBV18,TRBJ1-4,many,TGTGCCAGCTCACCAGCCAGGGCTTCTAATGAAAAACTGTTTTTT,CASSPARASNEKLFF
-,TRBV28,TRBJ2-2,many,TGTGCCAGCAGTCTACCAGGGACGGCGAACACCGGGGAGCTGTTTTTT,CASSLPGTANTGELFF
-,TRBV15,TRBJ2-1,few,TGTGCCACCAGCAATATATATGTGCAGTTCTTC,CATSNIYVQFF
-,TRBV5-1,TRBJ2-5,few,TGCGCCAGCACCACGGCAGGGGTCTCCCAAGAGACCCAGTACTTC,CASTTAGVSQETQYF
-,TRBV5-1,TRBJ1-1,few,TGCGCCAGCAGCTTGTTCCTATTCGGGAACACTGAAGCTTTCTTT,CASSLFLFGNTEAFF
-,TRBV12-3/TRBV12-4,TRBJ2-1,many,TGTGCCAGCACCTATAGCGGAGACAATGAGCAGTTCTTC,CASTYSGDNEQFF
-,TRBV19,TRBJ1-1,-,TGTGCCAGTAGTCCCACCCGGACTAACACTGAAGCTTTCTTT,CASSPTRTNTEAFF
TRBD2,TRBV19,TRBJ2-1,-,TGTGCCAGTAGTTTCCGACTAGCGGGAGACGCCTACAATGAGCAGTTCTTC,CASSFRLAGDAYNEQFF
-,TRBV24-1,TRBJ2-5,-,TGTGCCACCAGTGATTTTGGCCAGTTAGTTCAGTACTTC,CATSDFGQLVQYF
-,TRBV19,TRBJ2-1,-,TGTGCCAGTAGTATAGCGGGACGGAGATACAATGAGCAGTTCTTC,CASSIAGRRYNEQFF
TRBD1,TRBV7-9,TRBJ1-6,many,TGTGCCAGCAGCTCCCATGACCTCGGGGGGACAGCTTCACCCCTCCACTTT,CASSSHDLGGTASPLHF
TRBD2,TRBV5-1,TRBJ2-7,many,TGCGCCAGCAGCTTCCTAGCGGACTACGAGCAGTACTTC,CASSFLADYEQYF
TRBD1,TRBV4-1,TRBJ1-5,-,TGCGCCAGCAGCCACCTAGACAGGGGAGGCAATCAGCCCCAGCATTTT,CASSHLDRGGNQPQHF
-,TRBV12-3/TRBV12-4,TRBJ1-1,many,TGTGCCAGCAGGATGACAGGTAACACTGAAGCTTTCTTT,CASRMTGNTEAFF
-,TRBV7-2,TRBJ2-3,many,TGTGCCAGCAGTCAAGGGCCTGGATCGGGCACAGATACGCAGTATTTT,CASSQGPGSGTDTQYF
-,TRBV28,TRBJ2-1,many,TGTGCCAGCAGTACTGGCAGGAGCTCCTACAATGAGCAGTTCTTC,CASSTGRSSYNEQFF
-,TRBV28,TRBJ2-5,many,TGTGCCAGCAGTTTCCAGGGAGAGACCCAGTACTTC,CASSFQGETQYF
-,TRBV20-1,TRBJ2-2,-,TGCAGTGCAAAACGACGGAACGCGAACACCGGGGAGCTGTTTTTT,CSAKRRNANTGELFF
-,TRBV9,TRBJ2-3,-,TGTGCCAGCAGCGTAGCAGCGGACACAGATACGCAGTATTTT,CASSVAADTDTQYF
-,TRBV18,TRBJ1-2,few,TGTGCCAGCTCACCAATCCCTTTTTTTAGGGATAGGGGTATTGGCTACACCTTC,CASSPIPFFRDRGIGYTF
-,TRBV12-3/TRBV12-4,TRBJ2-1,many,TGTGCCAGCAGTAACCCTCTGACGGGGGAGCCCAGGGCGTACAATGAGCAGTTCTTC,CASSNPLTGEPRAYNEQFF
-,TRBV3-1,TRBJ1-2,-,TGTGCCAGCGGCCTGATCGGGACAAGGGGGGACTATGGCTACACCTTC,CASGLIGTRGDYGYTF
TRBD2,TRBV27,TRBJ2-7,many,TGTGCCAGCAGTCCAGGACTAGGTCGTCCCTCCGAGCAGTACTTC,CASSPGLGRPSEQYF
TRBD1,TRBV27,TRBJ2-1,-,TGTGCCAGCAGTTCACGGGACAGGGGTGATGAGCAGTTCTTC,CASSSRDRGDEQFF
TRBD1,TRBV19,TRBJ1-5,-,TGTGCCAGCACTGACAGGGGGCGCGGCGGCAATCAGCCCCAGCATTTT,CASTDRGRGGNQPQHF
-,TRBV29-1,TRBJ2-3,-,TGCAGCGTCGCGAGCGAGTCTAGCACAGATACGCAGTATTTT,CSVASESSTDTQYF
TRBD1,TRBV20-1,TRBJ2-2,many,TGCAGTGCTATTCCAAGGGGGCGTATCACCGCCGGGGAGCTGTTTTTT,CSAIPRGRITAGELFF
-,TRBV29-1,TRBJ2-4,few,TGCAGCGTGGGGGGACCGTTAGCCAAAAACATTCAGTACTTC,CSVGGPLAKNIQYF
-,TRBV7-6,TRBJ2-1,few,TGTGCCAGCAGCTTAGAGGAGAGGGCGGTGAACAATGAGCAGTTCTTC,CASSLEERAVNNEQFF
TRBD1,TRBV7-2,TRBJ1-2,many,TGTGCCAGCAGCCCGACAGGGACTGGCTACACCTTC,CASSPTGTGYTF
-,TRBV20-1,TRBJ2-1,many,TGCAGTGCTACTCTCGAGGCCTTCTACAATGAGCAGTTCTTC,CSATLEAFYNEQFF
TRBD2,TRBV6-1,TRBJ2-1,-,TGTGCCATCGGACTAGCGGGAGAGGATGAGCAGTTCTTC,CAIGLAGEDEQFF
-,TRBV19,TRBJ2-2,-,TGTGCCAGTAAGAGGACTGATGCCACCGGGGAGCTGTTTTTT,CASKRTDATGELFF
-,TRBV12-3/TRBV12-4,TRBJ1-1,many,TGTGCCAGCACCCCATCGGGGCAGAACACTGAAGCTTTCTTT,CASTPSGQNTEAFF